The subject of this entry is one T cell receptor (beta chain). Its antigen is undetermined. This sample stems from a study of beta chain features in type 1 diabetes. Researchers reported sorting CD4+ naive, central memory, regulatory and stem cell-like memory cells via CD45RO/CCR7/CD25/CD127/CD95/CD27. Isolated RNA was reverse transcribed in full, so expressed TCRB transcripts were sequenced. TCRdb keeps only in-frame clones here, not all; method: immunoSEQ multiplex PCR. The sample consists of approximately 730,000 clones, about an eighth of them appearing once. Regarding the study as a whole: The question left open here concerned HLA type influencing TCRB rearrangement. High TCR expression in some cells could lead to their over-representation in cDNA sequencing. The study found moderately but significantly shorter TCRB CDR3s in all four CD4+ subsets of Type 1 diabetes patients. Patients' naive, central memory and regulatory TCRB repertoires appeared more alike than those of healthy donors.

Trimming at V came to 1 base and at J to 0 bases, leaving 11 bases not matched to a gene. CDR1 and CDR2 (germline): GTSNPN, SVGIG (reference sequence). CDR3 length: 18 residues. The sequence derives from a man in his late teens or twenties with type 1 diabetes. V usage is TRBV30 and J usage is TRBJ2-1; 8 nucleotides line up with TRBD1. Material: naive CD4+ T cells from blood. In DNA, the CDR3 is TGTGCCTGGAGTGGATCCAGGGACAGGTTGAGCTCCTACAATGAGCAGTTCTTC. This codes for CAWSGSRDRLSSYNEQFF.